This T cell receptor (beta chain) was identified in a study of blood T cells in healthy people across ages. From germline, CDR1 is MNHEY and CDR2 SMNVEV (reference sequence). This CDR3 has 15 residues. Trimming shortened V by 3 bases and J by 0 bases, and 12 bases separated the two germline ends. This clonotype was recorded a few times. The authors ran a second PCR of about 7 to 11 cycles using a sample-barcoded 5' primer and a J-beta primer mix. TCRdb independently ran MiXCR on the 5' RACE reads; one entry per CDR3 protein. The table includes 800,000 or so distinct CDR3 sequences, more than 35% detected once.

J is TRBJ2-7 and V is TRBV27, with D possibly TRBD2 on 6 matching bases. Material for sequencing was blood. The TCR sequence derives from a man older than 75 in good health. This chain's CDR3 is CASSFRWRDSYEQYF. The DNA for the CDR3 is TGTGCCAGCAGTTTTCGCTGGCGGGACTCCTACGAGCAGTACTTC.